This T cell receptor (beta chain) stems from a study of Graves' ophthalmopathy and Graves' hyperthyroidism. Germline V gene data show CDR1 as DFQATT and CDR2 as SNEGSKA (reference sequence). This CDR3 spans 12 amino acids. TCR beta CDR3 regions were amplified from RNA transcripts. HTBI-primed RT-PCR formed the first round, and a multiplex PCR formed the second. TCRdb called the multiplex PCR reads again in MiXCR, with one record for every CDR3 protein. This table has under 350,000 distinct CDR3 sequences, under 20% appearing once. With respect to this clonotype: With a much larger clone just one base away, this may be a read error.

This sequence originates from an adult man with Graves' ophthalmopathy. What was sequenced was peripheral blood. The chain links TRBV20-1 to TRBJ1-5, with D unclear. CDR3 sequence reads: CSAAGVNQPQHF. The CDR3 DNA is TGCAGCGCTGCTGGGGTCAATCAGCCCCAGCATTTT.